This T cell receptor (beta chain) comes out of a study of memory CD4+ T cells and cytomegalovirus serostatus. For the study at large: Healthy Belgian adult donors included about nine CMV-positive and 24 CMV-negative people. General study findings and limits: Each of some 67 CMV-associated TCRbeta sequences occurred in one to five individuals. Suggested: most of the CMV-linked TCR signature lies in CD4+ memory cells.

As to this clone: Its antigen is not known.

The sort gate was single viable CD3+CD4+CD8-CD45RO+ cells for memory CD4+ T cells. Original analysis: After removing out-of-frame reads, 2,204,828 distinct TCRbeta sequences remained. TCRdb's copy holds only in-frame clones and misses some; the assay was immunoSEQ multiplex PCR. V and J calls and clone size are those listed in that table; D and trimming were worked out from the DNA. The sample contains just under 40,000 clones, roughly four fifths of which appear only once. Trimming removed 4 bases from V and 2 bases from J; junction bases left unmatched: 1. Germline V CDR1 and CDR2: MGHRA, YSYEKL. This CDR3 has 14 residues.

This TCR was sampled from an adult in good health and CMV-seronegative. Sequencing was performed on memory CD4+ T cells from blood. The chain recombines TRBV4-1 with TRBJ1-2; the match to TRBD1 covers 10 bases. The CDR3 loop is CASSRQGANYGYTF. The DNA for the CDR3 is TGCGCCAGCAGCCGACAGGGGGCGAACTATGGCTACACCTTC.